This T cell receptor beta chain comes out of a study of prognosis after radiotherapy for stage I lung cancer (dated by TCRdb to the early 2020s). Study-wide context: Between April 2018 and January 2019, more than 15 stage I NSCLC patients were enrolled in Nanjing, China. Every patient was deemed medically inoperable, approximately eleven because of comorbidities and more than five because they refused surgery. On tumor histology, about 12 patients had adenocarcinoma and six to eight had squamous cell carcinoma. Four of the 19 patients developed distant metastases after SBRT, at a median of approximately 7 months; the other 15 showed no significant progression. The cohort comprised roughly 13 men and about six women with a median age of around 74 years, ranging from roughly 53 to 95 years. SBRT was given in 3 to 5 fractions with a biologically effective dose of at least 100 Gy, using image-guided IMRT or VMAT. This study profiled peripheral blood TCR beta repertoires from stage I NSCLC patients before and after stereotactic body radiotherapy and linked the repertoires to distant failure. The study included around 14 patients with newly diagnosed primary stage I lung tumors and five or six with oligometastatic NSCLC after surgical resection of the primary tumor. The study sequenced some 38 blood samples from some 20 patients, one before and one after SBRT per patient. No patient received concurrent therapy alongside SBRT. General findings and caveats noted by the study authors: Limitations of the study included a small cohort and short follow-up, and the study findings need independent validation. TRBV and TRBJ usage frequencies reportedly differed by metastasis status, in two V genes at baseline and in nine V and two J genes after SBRT. Post-SBRT Shannon entropy and its change from baseline were lower in patients who developed distant metastases; baseline Shannon entropy was not associated with metastases. Unique TCR clone counts fell after SBRT (median 10,088 before versus several thousand after; Wilcoxon paired P=0.011). No determination of tumor specificity was made for expanded TCR clones. None of the reported P values were adjusted for multiple comparisons.

All patients had node-negative disease on CT and PET/CT, and none had a history of other malignancies or had previously received chemotherapy or radiotherapy. Roughly 6 milliliters of peripheral venous blood were drawn into EDTA tubes at each of two time points. Ficoll-Paque Plus density-gradient centrifugation was used to isolate PBMCs. Samples were stored at -80°C immediately after collection until analysis. This clonotype was seen many times. Its antigen specificity is not known. Base qualities were left out, and no much larger clone turns up one base away. As encoded in the germline V gene, CDR1 is MRHNA while CDR2 is SNTAGT. The CDR3 spans 13 residues, from the cysteine through the phenylalanine. Only the CDR3 DNA stays, 39 bases, in frame from base 1. Clipping removes 0 bases from V and 10 bases from J, with 5 as the unmatched junction base count. Two rounds of multiplex PCR were performed to amplify the TCR beta CDR3 region from genomic DNA. The first PCR round used primers specific to each TRBV and TRBJ gene, with sequences filed in Chinese patent CN105087789A. The second PCR round used universal primers. The Roche High Pure PCR Template Preparation Kit was used to extract genomic DNA from the frozen PBMCs. An Illumina HiSeq 3000 was used to sequence the libraries paired-end with 151 bp reads. In the source study's methods: CutAdapt was used to remove raw reads lacking the multiplex PCR primer sequences. PEAR was used to merge high-quality paired reads into contigs. TRB V, D and J gene segments were assigned to each contig with MiXCR by alignment to reference sequences. To remove sequencing errors, CDR3 sequences were clustered according to base quality and sequence similarity. Diversity was measured as Shannon entropy normalized by the natural log of productive TCR sequence number. Clonality was defined as one minus Shannon entropy divided by the natural log of the number of unique clonotypes. Using the Youden index from ROC curves, the researchers picked the repertoire-metric cut-offs for progression-free survival, and all analyses were carried out in R 3.5.3. The public reads were reprocessed in TCRdb via fastp at Q25 and MiXCR, keeping in-frame beta chains. Every distinct CDR3 protein forms one entry, paired with its most common genes and DNA. These V and J calls originate from TCRdb's pipeline instead of the authors' own analysis. This sample comprises some 13,000 distinct CDR3 sequences, around 33% of them detected only once. 35% to 50% of the sample is held by the ten biggest clonotypes.

This TCR was sampled from a donor aged 50 or older with non-small cell lung cancer. The chain was built from TRBV6-4 and TRBJ1-1; 7 central nucleotides agree with TRBD1. Here the sequenced sample was PBMCs, taken before or after stereotactic body radiation therapy (not recorded which). The nucleotide sequence is TGTGCCAGCAGTGACTCGGACAGGAGGGCAGCTTTCTTT. Its protein reads: CASSDSDRRAAFF.